These 19 T cell receptor beta chains were all obtained from the same sample, sequenced in a study of CD8+ T cells in alopecia areata. Reverse transcription of extracted RNA yielded cDNA, which provided the sequencing template. Here immunoSEQ multiplex PCR was the method, and the copy in TCRdb shows in-frame clones only, minus some. Among about 120,000 clones listed, approximately 51% were seen once. The treatment is: oral pan-JAK inhibitor, 5-10 mg twice daily. This specimen was CD4+ T cells sorted from blood, taken at week 24, from a patient treated with tofacitinib. Receptors were obtained from a human donor with alopecia areata.

The gene calls are TRBV6-5 and TRBJ1-2, with D maybe TRBD1 (5 bases). This CDR3 has 13 residues. With 4 bases removed from V and 4 bases from J, the gap between germline ends came to 10 bases. Germline V gene sequence: CDR1 MNHEY, CDR2 SVGAGI. In nucleotides, the CDR3 is TGTGCCAGCAGTTTGGGGCGGACCTATGGCTACACCTTC. Amino acid sequence: CASSLGRTYGYTF.

The V and J genes are TRBV11-2 and TRBJ1-6, with D maybe TRBD1 (5 bases). Trimming took off 4 bases at V and 2 bases at J, with 9 bases between the two ends. CDR3 length: 15 amino acids. Germline lookup yields CDR1 SGHAT and CDR2 FQNNGV. CDR3 coding DNA: TGTGCCAGCAGCTCCATGGGGGCCTATAATTCACCCCTCCACTTT. Protein sequence: CASSSMGAYNSPLHF.

With regard to this clone: Other DNA variants within this sample encode the same CDR3. The chain has TRBV5-1 and TRBJ1-2; D gene ambiguous. CDR3 length: 13 residues. Germline lookup yields CDR1 SGHRS and CDR2 YFSETQ. Trimming took off 3 bases at V and 4 bases at J, with 10 bases between the two ends. In nucleotides, the CDR3 is TGCGCCAGCAGCTCCACCTTGAGCTATGGCTACACCTTC. It translates to CASSSTLSYGYTF.

The CDR3 is CASSLTGINSPLHF. DNA for the CDR3: TGTGCCAGCAGCCTAACAGGGATTAATTCACCCCTCCACTTT. The chain couples TRBV25-1 to TRBJ1-6; the D gene is possibly TRBD1 (6 bases). The germline gives CDR1 MGHDK, CDR2 SYGVNS. This CDR3 region has 14 residues. V lost 6 bases and J lost 6, with 12 bases in between.

This chain connects TRBV29-1 to TRBJ1-1, with TRBD1 as a possible D gene (5 bases). The CDR3 contains 8 residues. CDR1 is SQVTM and CDR2 is ANQGSEA in the germline V gene. CDR3 amino acids: CPGGKAFF. DNA of the CDR3: TGCCCGGGGGGAAAGGCTTTCTTT.

This clone was seen a few times. J is TRBJ1-1 and V is TRBV29-1, with a tentative D call TRBD1 (6 bases). This CDR3 contains 15 residues. The V end lost 7 bases, the J end lost 4 bases, and 22 bases lay between the germline ends. Germline lookup yields CDR1 SQVTM and CDR2 ANQGSEA. The chain's CDR3 is CSASKAGGASTEAFF. The CDR3 DNA follows: TGCAGCGCAAGCAAAGCTGGGGGGGCTAGCACTGAAGCTTTCTTT.

V is TRBV5-1 and J is TRBJ2-1, with 11 bases lining up with TRBD1. CDR3 length equals 15 residues. J was trimmed by 4 bases and V by 4 bases; bases with no gene match: 4. Germline lookup yields CDR1 SGHRS and CDR2 YFSETQ. The CDR3 DNA sequence: TGCGCCAGCAGCCACGGACAGGGGGCATACAATGAGCAGTTCTTC. Translating gives CASSHGQGAYNEQFF.

This clone was counted once. The chain is built from TRBV30 and TRBJ1-2; possibly TRBD1 for D (6 bases). The CDR3 covers 14 residues. Germline V gene sequence: CDR1 GTSNPN, CDR2 SVGIG (reference sequence). With 5 bases removed from V and 0 bases from J, the gap between germline ends came to 13 bases. In DNA, the CDR3 is TGTGCCTGGCAGTTGGGGGCCTCTAACTATGGCTACACCTTC. This translates into CAWQLGASNYGYTF.

This clone showed up just a few times. The chain has TRBV29-1 and TRBJ2-7; 10 positions agree with TRBD1. The V gene's germline CDR1 is SQVTM and CDR2 ANQGSEA. This CDR3 contains 14 residues. The V gene end was trimmed by 4 bases and the J gene end by 3 bases; junction bases not matched to a gene: 6. CDR3 region: CSVVTTGGGYEQYF. CDR3 sequence (DNA): TGCAGCGTTGTTACGACAGGGGGCGGCTACGAGCAGTACTTC.

V gene TRBV4-3 combines with J gene TRBJ1-2, with D tentatively TRBD1 (5 bases). CDR3 length equals 15 residues. Germline V gene sequence: CDR1 LGHNA, CDR2 YSLEER. Trimming pared 4 bases from V and 6 bases from J, leaving 18 bases between. CDR3 sequence: CASSPQGQGRDGYTF. DNA of the CDR3: TGCGCCAGCAGCCCCCAAGGGCAGGGACGTGATGGCTACACCTTC.

This clone was recorded only once. V usage is TRBV9 and J usage is TRBJ2-1, with 11 nucleotides matching TRBD2. This CDR3 is built from 16 residues. Germline CDR1 reads SGDLS; CDR2 reads YYNGEE. V dropped 3 bases and J dropped 9; count of bases not matched to a gene: 11. In DNA form, the CDR3 reads TGTGCCAGCAGCGCCGGGTTTAGCGGGGGGGCCTCTGAGCAGTTCTTC. Translating it yields CASSAGFSGGASEQFF.

This clone was seen once. The chain links TRBV12-2 to TRBJ2-2; the table's D call TRBD2 went unverified against the DNA. TRBV12-2 is recorded as a pseudogene. This CDR3 region has 16 residues. The DNA of the CDR3 is TGTGCAAGTCGCTTAGCGGAGGATTGGAGGACCGGGGAGCTGTTTTTT. It specifies CASRLAEDWRTGELFF.

The chain links TRBV2 to TRBJ1-2; tentatively, D is TRBD1 (6 bases). Trimming removed 7 bases at V and 3 bases at J, with 12 bases between. This CDR3 is 13 amino acids long. CDR1 is SNHLY, CDR2 FYNNEI, per germline. The CDR3 nucleotides read TGTGCCAGCAATCAAGGGGGAGACTATGGCTACACCTTC. Translation gives CASNQGGDYGYTF.

This clone was picked up a small number of times. This sample also contains other DNA sequences that code for the same CDR3. The V and J genes are TRBV29-1 and TRBJ1-1; no reliable D call. Trimming removed 1 base at V and 1 base at J, with 4 bases between. The CDR3 consists of 12 residues. Germline V gives CDR1 SQVTM, CDR2 ANQGSEA. The CDR3 spells CSVEGQNTEAFF. CDR3 in DNA: TGCAGCGTTGAAGGTCAGAACACTGAAGCTTTCTTT.

The chain couples TRBV2 to TRBJ2-7; D tentatively fits TRBD1 or TRBD2 (5 bases each). The CDR3 loop spans 13 amino acids. CDR1 is SNHLY, CDR2 FYNNEI, per germline. Trimming removed 0 bases from V and 6 bases from J, with 9 bases in between. The CDR3 protein is CASSEAKGTEQYF. The DNA for the CDR3 is TGTGCCAGCAGTGAAGCAAAAGGGACCGAGCAGTACTTC.

The table lists this clone with a few counts. The rearrangement uses TRBV5-1 and TRBJ2-1; no firm D call. V was cut by 0 bases and J by 0 bases, with 7 bases left in between. Germline V gives CDR1 SGHRS, CDR2 YFSETQ. CDR3 length: 15 amino acids. This chain's CDR3 is CASSLDGDSYNEQFF. The CDR3 nucleotides read TGCGCCAGCAGCTTGGATGGGGACTCCTACAATGAGCAGTTCTTC.

This clone was picked up a small number of times. This chain uses TRBV29-1 with TRBJ1-1; maybe TRBD1 (5 bases). Deletions cut 5 bases from V and 11 bases from J, with 21 bases between. The CDR3 is 13 amino acids. Looked up from germline, CDR1 is SQVTM and CDR2 is ANQGSEA. The CDR3 DNA follows: TGCAGCGTTCAGGGTCGGGACTCAAAGGGGGCTTTCTTT. It specifies CSVQGRDSKGAFF.

In this sample, this clone turned up a few times. The chain joins TRBV10-3 to TRBJ2-1; D is ambiguous. Germline lookup yields CDR1 ENHRY and CDR2 SYGVKD. V lost 11 bases and J lost 6, with 11 bases in between. The CDR3 loop spans 11 amino acids. Written as DNA, the CDR3 is TGTGCCGTCTCCGCCCGCAATGAGCAGTTCTTC. As protein: CAVSARNEQFF.

This clone was seen repeatedly, ten times or more. The genes are TRBV7-9 and TRBJ2-1; TRBD1 matches 11 bases. The CDR3 sequence is 16 residues long. Trimming cost V 4 bases and J 6 bases; bases outside gene matches: 8. Germline CDR1 SEHNR, CDR2 FQNEAQ (reference sequence). The CDR3 sequence is CASSSLGDRGFNEQFF. In DNA, the CDR3 is TGTGCCAGCAGCTCATTAGGGGACAGGGGGTTCAATGAGCAGTTCTTC.